There are a few counts of the clone carrying this T cell receptor beta chain. The target antigen is unknown. The entry originates in a study of CD8 T cells in ankylosing spondylitis. 5'-RACE, quantitative and with molecular barcodes, yielded the TCR beta libraries. From the 5' RACE reads, TCRdb called clonotypes with MiXCR, one entry per CDR3 protein. The sample has 250,000 or so distinct CDR3 sequences, roughly a quarter seen once. Whole-study results and caveats: Disease-linked clones reportedly showed significant enrichment in matched ankylosing spondylitis synovial fluid. Among TCR beta sequences, a motif of eight highly homologous variants appeared characteristic of ankylosing spondylitis blood. Earlier reports found some motif variants in synovial fluid and blood in reactive arthritis.

The trim removed 2 bases at V and 4 bases at J, leaving 7 bases unmatched. The CDR3 runs 16 residues. From germline, CDR1 is MNHEY and CDR2 SMNVEV (reference sequence). Sequences were obtained from blood, either unsorted or a sorted T cell fraction (not recorded which). The sequence came from a male donor with ankylosing spondylitis or in good health (not recorded which). The chain recombines TRBV27 with TRBJ1-4; 7 bases map to TRBD1. The CDR3 region has the DNA TGTGCCAGCAGTTTAACCTACCGGGACAGTAATGAAAAACTGTTTTTT. Its protein is CASSLTYRDSNEKLFF.